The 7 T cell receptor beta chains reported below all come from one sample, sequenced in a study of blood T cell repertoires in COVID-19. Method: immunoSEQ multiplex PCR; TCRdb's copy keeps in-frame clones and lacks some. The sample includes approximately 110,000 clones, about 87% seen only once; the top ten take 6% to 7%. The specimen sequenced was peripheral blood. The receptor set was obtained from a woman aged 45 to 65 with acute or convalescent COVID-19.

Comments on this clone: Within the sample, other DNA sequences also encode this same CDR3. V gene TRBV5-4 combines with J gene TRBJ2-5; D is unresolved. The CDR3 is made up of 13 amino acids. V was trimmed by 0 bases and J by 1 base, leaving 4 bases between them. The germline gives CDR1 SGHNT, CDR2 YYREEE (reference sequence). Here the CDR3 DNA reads TGTGCCAGCAGCTTGGACTCCCAAGAGACCCAGTACTTC. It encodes CASSLDSQETQYF.

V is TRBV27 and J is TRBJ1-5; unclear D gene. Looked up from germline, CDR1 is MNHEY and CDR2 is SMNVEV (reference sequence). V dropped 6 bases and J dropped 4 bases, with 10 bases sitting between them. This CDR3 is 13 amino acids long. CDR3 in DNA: TGTGCCAGCAGGTTAAATCCTAATCAGCCCCAGCATTTT. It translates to CASRLNPNQPQHF.

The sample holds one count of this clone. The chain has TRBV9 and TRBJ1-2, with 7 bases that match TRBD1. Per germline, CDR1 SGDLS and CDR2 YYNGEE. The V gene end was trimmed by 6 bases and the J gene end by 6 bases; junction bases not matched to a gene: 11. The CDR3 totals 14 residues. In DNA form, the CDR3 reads TGTGCCAGCAACCTCAGGGGGAATAGGGATGGCTACACCTTC. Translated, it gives CASNLRGNRDGYTF. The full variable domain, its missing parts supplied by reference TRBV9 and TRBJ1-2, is DSGVTQTPKHLITATGQRVTLRCSPRSGDLSVYWYQQSLDQGLQFLIQYYNGEERAKGNILERFSAQQFPDLHSELNLSSLELGDSALYFCASNLRGNRDGYTFGSGTRLTVV.

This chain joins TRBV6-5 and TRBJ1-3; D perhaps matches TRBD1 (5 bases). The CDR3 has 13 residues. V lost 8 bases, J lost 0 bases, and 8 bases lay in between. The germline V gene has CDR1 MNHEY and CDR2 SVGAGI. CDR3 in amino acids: CASSRDSGNTIYF. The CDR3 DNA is TGTGCCAGCTCCAGGGACTCTGGAAACACCATATATTTT.

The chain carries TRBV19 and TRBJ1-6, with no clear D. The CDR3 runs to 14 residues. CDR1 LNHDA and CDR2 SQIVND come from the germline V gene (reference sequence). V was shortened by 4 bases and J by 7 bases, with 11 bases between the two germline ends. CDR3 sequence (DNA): TGTGCCAGTAGTAGGCAGGCGACGAATTCACCCCTCCACTTT. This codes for CASSRQATNSPLHF.

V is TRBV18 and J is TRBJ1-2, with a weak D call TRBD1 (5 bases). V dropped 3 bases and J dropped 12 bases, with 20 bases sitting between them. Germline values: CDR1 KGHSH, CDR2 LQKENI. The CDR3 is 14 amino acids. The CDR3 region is CASSPTSDKRGDTF. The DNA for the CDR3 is TGTGCCAGCTCACCGACTAGCGATAAAAGGGGAGACACCTTC.

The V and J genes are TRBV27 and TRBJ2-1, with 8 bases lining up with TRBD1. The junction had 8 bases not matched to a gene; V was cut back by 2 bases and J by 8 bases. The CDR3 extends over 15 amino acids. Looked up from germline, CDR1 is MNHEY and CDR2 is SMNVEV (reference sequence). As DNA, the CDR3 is TGTGCCAGCAGTTTAGGCCTCGGACAGGGCCATGAGCAGTTCTTC. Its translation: CASSLGLGQGHEQFF.